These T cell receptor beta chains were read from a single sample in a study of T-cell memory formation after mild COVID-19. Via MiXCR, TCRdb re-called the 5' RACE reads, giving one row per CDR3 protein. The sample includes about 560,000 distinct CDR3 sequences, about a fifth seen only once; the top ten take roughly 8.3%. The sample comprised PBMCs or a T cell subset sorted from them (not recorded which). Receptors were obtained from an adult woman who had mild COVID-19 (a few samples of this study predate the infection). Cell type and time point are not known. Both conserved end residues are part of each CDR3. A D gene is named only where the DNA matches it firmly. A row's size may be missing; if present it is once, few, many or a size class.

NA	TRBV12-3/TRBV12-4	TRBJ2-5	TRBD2	CASSGGARETQYF	TGTGCCAGCAGCGGGGGGGCCAGAGAGACCCAGTACTTC
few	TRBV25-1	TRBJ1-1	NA	CASSESRGQGNTEAFF	TGTGCCAGCAGTGAATCTCGGGGGCAGGGGAACACTGAAGCTTTCTTT
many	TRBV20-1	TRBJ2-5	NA	CSAREETQYF	TGCAGTGCGAGGGAAGAGACCCAGTACTTC
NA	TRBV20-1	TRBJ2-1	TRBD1	CSARETPGQGHNEQFF	TGCAGTGCTAGAGAAACTCCGGGACAGGGCCACAATGAGCAGTTCTTC
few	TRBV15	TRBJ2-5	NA	CATSHGRGTQYF	TGTGCCACCAGCCATGGACGGGGGACCCAGTACTTC
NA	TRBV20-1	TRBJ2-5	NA	CSARVGQPKETQYF	TGCAGTGCTAGAGTTGGACAGCCAAAAGAGACCCAGTACTTC
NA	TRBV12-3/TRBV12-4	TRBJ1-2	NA	CASSMLRGPYGYTF	TGTGCCAGCAGTATGCTCAGGGGCCCCTATGGCTACACCTTC
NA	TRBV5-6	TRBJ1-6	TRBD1	CASRRQGLSPLHF	TGTGCCAGCAGGCGACAGGGATTGTCACCCCTCCACTTT
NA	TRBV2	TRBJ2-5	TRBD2	CASSEVWTSGVQETQYF	TGTGCCAGCAGTGAAGTATGGACTAGCGGGGTGCAAGAGACCCAGTACTTC
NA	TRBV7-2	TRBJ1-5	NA	CASSLAQGLGQPQHF	TGTGCCAGCAGCTTAGCACAGGGTCTGGGACAGCCCCAGCATTTT
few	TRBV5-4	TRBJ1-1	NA	CASRTGQSLTEAFF	TGTGCCAGCAGGACCGGACAGTCTCTCACTGAAGCTTTCTTT
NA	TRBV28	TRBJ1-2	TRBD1	CASSIDRVDYGYTF	TGTGCCAGTAGTATAGACAGGGTTGACTATGGCTACACCTTC
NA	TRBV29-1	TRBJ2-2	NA	CSVERLTRDHTGELFF	TGCAGCGTTGAACGGTTGACGCGGGACCACACCGGGGAGCTGTTTTTT
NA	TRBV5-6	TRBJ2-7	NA	CASSSTPTTSYEQYF	TGTGCCAGCAGCTCCACCCCGACTACCTCCTACGAGCAGTACTTC
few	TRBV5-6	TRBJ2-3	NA	CASSLSGSTFTTDTQYF	TGTGCCAGCAGCTTGAGCGGCAGCACCTTTACCACAGATACGCAGTATTTT